This T cell receptor beta chain was sequenced for a study of cytomegalovirus exposure and HLA in healthy donors. V was shortened by 2 bases and J by 7 bases, with 10 bases between the two germline ends. The CDR3 is made up of 14 amino acids. The germline V gene has CDR1 SGDLS and CDR2 YYNGEE. PCR involved 60 Vbeta and 13 Jbeta primers. Clones were read by immunoSEQ multiplex PCR, and TCRdb kept only the in-frame ones, dropping some. The sample gives 250,000 to 350,000 clones, over 70% of which show up once; roughly 0.31% is in the top ten. The rearrangement uses TRBV9 and TRBJ1-6; D call uncertain. This sequence originates from a girl aged 2 to 9 in good health and CMV-seronegative. The sample consisted of PBMCs. CDR3 sequence: CASSVGYGNSPLHF. CDR3 sequence (DNA): TGTGCCAGCAGCGTTGGGTACGGGAATTCACCCCTCCACTTT.